The 4 T cell receptor beta chains reported below all come from one sample, sequenced in a study of CD8+ T cells in alopecia areata. Treatment of the sample: oral pan-JAK inhibitor, 5-10 mg twice daily. Isolated RNA was reverse transcribed into cDNA used as the sequencing template. The method was immunoSEQ multiplex PCR; TCRdb's version includes in-frame clones alone and lacks a portion of them. The sample lists 180,000 or so clones; 55% to 70% were seen once. Material: CD4+ T cells sorted from blood, obtained at week 24, from a patient treated with tofacitinib. The receptors originated from a human donor with alopecia areata.

The chain uses TRBV27 and TRBJ1-2; 11 bases agree with TRBD1. V shed 4 bases and J 5 bases; nucleotides not matched to a gene: 9. CDR3 size: 16 residues. The germline V gene has CDR1 MNHEY and CDR2 SMNVEV (reference sequence). For the CDR3, the DNA is TGTGCCAGCAGTTCCTTAGGACAGGGGGCGAGGTATGGCTACACCTTC. Translation gives CASSSLGQGARYGYTF.

CDR3 DNA: TGTGCCAGCAGCCGAACAGGGGGAAATACGCAGTATTTT. Amino acid sequence: CASSRTGGNTQYF. V usage is TRBV5-6 and J usage is TRBJ2-3, with 8 bases matching TRBD1. The CDR3 sequence is 13 residues long. Unmatched junction bases numbered 5, after V lost 4 bases and J lost 7 bases. Germline assignment: CDR1 SGHDT and CDR2 YYEEEE. The variable domain in full, with the rest retrieved from reference TRBV5-6 and TRBJ2-3, is DAGVTQSPTHLIKTRGQQVTLRCSPKSGHDTVSWYQQALGQGPQFIFQYYEEEERQRGNFPDRFSGHQFPNYSSELNVNALLLGDSALYLCASSRTGGNTQYFGPGTRLTVL.

V usage is TRBV5-1 and J usage is TRBJ2-1, with 9 bases lining up with TRBD2. V was clipped by 4 bases and J by 5 bases; unmatched bases: 7. CDR1 SGHRS and CDR2 YFSETQ come from the germline V gene. The CDR3 spans 15 residues. The DNA of the CDR3 is TGCGCCAGCAGCCCTAGCGGGACCGGTGACAATGAGCAGTTCTTC. This gives the protein CASSPSGTGDNEQFF.

CDR3 nucleotide sequence: TGTGCCATCAGGTGGGGACGGGAGAACACTGAAGCTTTCTTT. Translation: CAIRWGRENTEAFF. The rearrangement joins TRBV10-3 to TRBJ1-1; weak D call: TRBD1 (5 bases). V was trimmed by 6 bases and J by 1 base, leaving 12 bases between them. Germline lookup yields CDR1 ENHRY and CDR2 SYGVKD. The length of the CDR3 is 14 residues.